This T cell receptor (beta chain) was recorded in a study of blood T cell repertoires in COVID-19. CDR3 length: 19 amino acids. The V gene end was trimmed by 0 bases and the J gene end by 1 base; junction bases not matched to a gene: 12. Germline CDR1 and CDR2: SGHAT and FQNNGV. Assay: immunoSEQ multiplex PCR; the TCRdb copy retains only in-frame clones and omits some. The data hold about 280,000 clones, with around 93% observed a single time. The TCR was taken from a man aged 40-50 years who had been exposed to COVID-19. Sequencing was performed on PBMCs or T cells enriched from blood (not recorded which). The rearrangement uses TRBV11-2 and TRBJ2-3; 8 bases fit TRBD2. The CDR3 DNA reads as TGTGCCAGCAGCTTAGACACCGGGACTAGAGTCCCTGGCACAGATACGCAGTATTTT. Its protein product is CASSLDTGTRVPGTDTQYF.